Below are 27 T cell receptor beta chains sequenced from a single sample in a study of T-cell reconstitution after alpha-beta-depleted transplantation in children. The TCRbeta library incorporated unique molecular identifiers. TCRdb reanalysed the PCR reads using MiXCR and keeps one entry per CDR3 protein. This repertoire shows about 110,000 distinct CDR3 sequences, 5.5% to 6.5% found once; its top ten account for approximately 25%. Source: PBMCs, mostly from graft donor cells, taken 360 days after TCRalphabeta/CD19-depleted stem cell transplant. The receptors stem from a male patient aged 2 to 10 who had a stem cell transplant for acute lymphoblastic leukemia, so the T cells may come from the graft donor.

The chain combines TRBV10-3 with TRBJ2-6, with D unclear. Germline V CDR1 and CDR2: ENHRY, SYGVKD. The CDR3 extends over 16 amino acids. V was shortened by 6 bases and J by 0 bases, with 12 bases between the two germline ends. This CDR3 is CAISETRSSGANVLTF. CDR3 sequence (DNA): TGTGCCATCAGCGAAACGCGTAGCTCTGGGGCCAACGTCCTGACTTTC.

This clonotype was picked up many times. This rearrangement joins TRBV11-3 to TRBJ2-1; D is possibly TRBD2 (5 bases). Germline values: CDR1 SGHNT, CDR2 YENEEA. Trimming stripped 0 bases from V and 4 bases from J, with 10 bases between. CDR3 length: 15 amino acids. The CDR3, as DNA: TGTGCCAGCAGCTTAGATCCGGGGTCATACAATGAGCAGTTCTTC. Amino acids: CASSLDPGSYNEQFF.

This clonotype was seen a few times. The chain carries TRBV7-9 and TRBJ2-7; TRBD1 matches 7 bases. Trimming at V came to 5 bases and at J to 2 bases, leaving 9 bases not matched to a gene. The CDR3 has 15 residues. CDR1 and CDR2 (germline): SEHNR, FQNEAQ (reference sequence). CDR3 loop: CASSPPGTVPYEQYF. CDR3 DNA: TGTGCCAGCAGCCCACCCGGGACAGTTCCCTACGAGCAGTACTTC.

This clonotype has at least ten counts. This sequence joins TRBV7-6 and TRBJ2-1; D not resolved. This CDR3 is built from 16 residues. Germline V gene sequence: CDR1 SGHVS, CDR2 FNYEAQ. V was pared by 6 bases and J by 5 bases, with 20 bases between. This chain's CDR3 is CASSFPGSPGDNEQFF. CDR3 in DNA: TGTGCCAGCAGTTTTCCCGGGTCCCCAGGAGACAATGAGCAGTTCTTC.

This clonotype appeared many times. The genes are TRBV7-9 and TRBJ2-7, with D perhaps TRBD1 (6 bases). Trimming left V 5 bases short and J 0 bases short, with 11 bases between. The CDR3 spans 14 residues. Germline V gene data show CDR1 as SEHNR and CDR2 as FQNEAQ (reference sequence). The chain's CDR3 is CASSGQGPSYEQYF. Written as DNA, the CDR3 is TGTGCCAGCAGCGGGCAGGGGCCCTCCTACGAGCAGTACTTC.

CDR3 sequence reads: CASSLRGTARGYTF. In DNA, the CDR3 is TGTGCCAGCAGTTTAAGGGGGACCGCGCGCGGCTACACCTTC. The chain couples TRBV27 to TRBJ1-2, with D maybe TRBD1 (6 bases). The V and J ends lost 2 bases and 8 bases respectively, with 15 bases between them. The CDR3 is made up of 14 amino acids. Germline CDR1 and CDR2: MNHEY and SMNVEV (reference sequence).

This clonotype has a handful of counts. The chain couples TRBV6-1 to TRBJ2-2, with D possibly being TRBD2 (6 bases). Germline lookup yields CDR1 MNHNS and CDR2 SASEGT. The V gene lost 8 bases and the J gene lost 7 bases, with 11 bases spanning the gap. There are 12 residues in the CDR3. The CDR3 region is CASPSGVGELFF. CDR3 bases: TGTGCCAGCCCGTCGGGAGTCGGGGAGCTGTTTTTT.

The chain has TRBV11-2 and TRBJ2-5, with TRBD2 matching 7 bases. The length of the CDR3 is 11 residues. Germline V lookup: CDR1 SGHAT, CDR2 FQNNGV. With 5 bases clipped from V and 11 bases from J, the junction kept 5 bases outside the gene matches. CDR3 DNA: TGTGCCAGCAGCCCTCTAGCGGAGCAGTACTTC. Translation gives CASSPLAEQYF.

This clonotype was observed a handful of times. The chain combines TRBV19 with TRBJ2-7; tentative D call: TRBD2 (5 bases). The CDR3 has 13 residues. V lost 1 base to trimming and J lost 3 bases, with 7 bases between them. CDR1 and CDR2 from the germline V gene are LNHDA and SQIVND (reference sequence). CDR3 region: CASSIGRGYEQYF. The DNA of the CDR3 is TGTGCCAGTAGTATAGGCCGGGGCTACGAGCAGTACTTC.

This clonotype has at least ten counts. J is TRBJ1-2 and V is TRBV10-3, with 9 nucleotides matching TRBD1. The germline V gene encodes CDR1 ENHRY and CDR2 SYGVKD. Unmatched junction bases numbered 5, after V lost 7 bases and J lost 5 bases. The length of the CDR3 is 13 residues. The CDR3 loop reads CAITDRGGYGYTF. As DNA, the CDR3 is TGTGCCATCACGGACAGGGGAGGGTATGGCTACACCTTC.

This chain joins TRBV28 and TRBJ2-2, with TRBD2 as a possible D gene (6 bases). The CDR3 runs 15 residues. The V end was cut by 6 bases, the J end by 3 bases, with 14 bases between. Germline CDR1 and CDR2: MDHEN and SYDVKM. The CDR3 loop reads CASSPAGTDTGELFF. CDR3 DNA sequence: TGTGCCAGCAGCCCGGCGGGGACGGACACCGGGGAGCTGTTTTTT.

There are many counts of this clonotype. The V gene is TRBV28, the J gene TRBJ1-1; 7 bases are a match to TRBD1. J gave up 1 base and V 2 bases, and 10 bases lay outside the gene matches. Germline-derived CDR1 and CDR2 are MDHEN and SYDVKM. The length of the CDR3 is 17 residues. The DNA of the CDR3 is TGTGCCAGCAGTTTAGGGGGGATCTGGACAGGGAACACTGAAGCTTTCTTT. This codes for CASSLGGIWTGNTEAFF.

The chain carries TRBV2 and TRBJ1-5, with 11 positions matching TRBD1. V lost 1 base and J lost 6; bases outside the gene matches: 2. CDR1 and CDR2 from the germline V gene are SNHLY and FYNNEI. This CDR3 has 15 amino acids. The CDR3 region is CASSEGTGGGQPQHF. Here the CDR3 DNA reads TGTGCCAGCAGTGAAGGGACAGGGGGCGGTCAGCCCCAGCATTTT.

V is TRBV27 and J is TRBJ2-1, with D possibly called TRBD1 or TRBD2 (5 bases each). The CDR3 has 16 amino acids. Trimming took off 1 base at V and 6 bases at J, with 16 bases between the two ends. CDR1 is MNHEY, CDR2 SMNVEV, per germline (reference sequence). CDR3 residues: CASSLWWGPLPNEQFF. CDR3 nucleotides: TGTGCCAGCAGTTTATGGTGGGGACCCCTACCCAATGAGCAGTTCTTC.

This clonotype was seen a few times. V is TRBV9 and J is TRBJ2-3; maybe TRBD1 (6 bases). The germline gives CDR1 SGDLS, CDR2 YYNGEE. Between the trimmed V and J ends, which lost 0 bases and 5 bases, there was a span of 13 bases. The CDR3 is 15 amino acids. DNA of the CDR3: TGTGCCAGCAGCGTAGCGGGGCGAGGGGGAGATACGCAGTATTTT. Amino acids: CASSVAGRGGDTQYF.

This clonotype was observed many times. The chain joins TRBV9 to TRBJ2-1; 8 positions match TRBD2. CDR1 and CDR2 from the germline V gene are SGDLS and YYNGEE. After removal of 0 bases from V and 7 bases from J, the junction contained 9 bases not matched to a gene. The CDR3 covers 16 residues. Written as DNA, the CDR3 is TGTGCCAGCAGCGTAGGACCCGGGACTAGAAGGAATGAGCAGTTCTTC. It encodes CASSVGPGTRRNEQFF.

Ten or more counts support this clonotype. The CDR3 spells CASSQDPPVANTEAFF. Written as DNA, the CDR3 is TGTGCCAGCAGCCAAGATCCCCCGGTAGCGAACACTGAAGCTTTCTTT. The chain carries TRBV4-2 and TRBJ1-1, with D hard to call. Germline values: CDR1 LGHNA, CDR2 YNFKEQ. Trimming left V 0 bases short and J 1 base short, with 12 bases between. This CDR3 is built from 16 residues.

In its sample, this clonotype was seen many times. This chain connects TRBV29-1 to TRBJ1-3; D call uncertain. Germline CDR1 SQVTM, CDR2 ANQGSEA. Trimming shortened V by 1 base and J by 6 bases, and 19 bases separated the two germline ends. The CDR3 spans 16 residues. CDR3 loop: CSVEGGEGKSENTIYF. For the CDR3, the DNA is TGCAGCGTTGAAGGTGGGGAAGGGAAATCGGAAAACACCATATATTTT.

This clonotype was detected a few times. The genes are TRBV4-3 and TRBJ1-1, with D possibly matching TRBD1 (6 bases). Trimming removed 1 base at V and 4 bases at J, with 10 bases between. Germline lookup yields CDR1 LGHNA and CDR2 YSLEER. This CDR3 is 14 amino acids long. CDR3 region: CASSQASGVTEAFF. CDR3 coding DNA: TGCGCCAGCAGCCAAGCCTCAGGGGTCACTGAAGCTTTCTTT.

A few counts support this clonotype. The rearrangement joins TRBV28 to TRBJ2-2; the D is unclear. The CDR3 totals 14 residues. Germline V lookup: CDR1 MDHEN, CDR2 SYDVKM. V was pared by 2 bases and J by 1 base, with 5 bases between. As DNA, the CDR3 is TGTGCCAGCAGTTTAGTGGGGAACACCGGGGAGCTGTTTTTT. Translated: CASSLVGNTGELFF.

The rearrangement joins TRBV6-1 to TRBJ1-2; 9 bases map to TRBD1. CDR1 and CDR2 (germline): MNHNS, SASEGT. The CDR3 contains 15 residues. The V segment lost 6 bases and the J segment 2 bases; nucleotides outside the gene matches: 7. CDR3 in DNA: TGTGCCAGCAGAGCTCGGACAGGGGACAACTATGGCTACACCTTC. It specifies CASRARTGDNYGYTF.

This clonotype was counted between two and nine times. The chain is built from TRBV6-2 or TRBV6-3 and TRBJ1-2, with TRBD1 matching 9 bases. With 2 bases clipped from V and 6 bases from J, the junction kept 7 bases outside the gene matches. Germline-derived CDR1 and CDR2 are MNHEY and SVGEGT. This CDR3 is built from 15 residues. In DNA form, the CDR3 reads TGTGCCAGCAGTTACCCCTGGACAGGGGTGGATGGCTACACCTTC. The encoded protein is CASSYPWTGVDGYTF.

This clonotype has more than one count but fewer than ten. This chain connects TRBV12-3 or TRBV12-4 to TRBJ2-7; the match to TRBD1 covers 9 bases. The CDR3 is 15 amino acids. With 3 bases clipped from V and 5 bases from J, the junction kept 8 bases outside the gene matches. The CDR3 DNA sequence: TGTGCCAGCAGTTTTACAGGGGGCAACATCCACGAGCAGTACTTC. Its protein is CASSFTGGNIHEQYF.

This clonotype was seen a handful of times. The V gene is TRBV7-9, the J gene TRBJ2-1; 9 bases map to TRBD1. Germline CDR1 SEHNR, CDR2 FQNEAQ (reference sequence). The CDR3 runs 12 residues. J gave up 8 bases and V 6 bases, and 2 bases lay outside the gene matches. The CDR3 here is CASRWDRDEQFF. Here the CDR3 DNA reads TGTGCCAGCAGGTGGGACAGGGATGAGCAGTTCTTC.

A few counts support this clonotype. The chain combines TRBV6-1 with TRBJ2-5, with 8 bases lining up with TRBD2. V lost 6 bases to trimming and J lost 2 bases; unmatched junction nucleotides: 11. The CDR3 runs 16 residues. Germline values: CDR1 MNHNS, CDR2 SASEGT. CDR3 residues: CASRRTSGSRQETQYF. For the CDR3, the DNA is TGTGCCAGCAGGCGGACCAGCGGGAGCAGGCAAGAGACCCAGTACTTC.

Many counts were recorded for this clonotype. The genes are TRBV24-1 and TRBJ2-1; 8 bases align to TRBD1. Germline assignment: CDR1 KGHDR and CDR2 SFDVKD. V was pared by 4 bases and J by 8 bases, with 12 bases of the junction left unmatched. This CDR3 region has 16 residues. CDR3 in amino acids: CATSELGQGGKDEQFF. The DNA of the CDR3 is TGTGCCACCAGTGAACTCGGACAGGGTGGCAAGGATGAGCAGTTCTTC.

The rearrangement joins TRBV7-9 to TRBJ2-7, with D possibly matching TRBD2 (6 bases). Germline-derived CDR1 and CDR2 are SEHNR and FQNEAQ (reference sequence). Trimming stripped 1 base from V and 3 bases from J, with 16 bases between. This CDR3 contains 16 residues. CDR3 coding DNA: TGTGCCAGCAGCTTAGTTGCGGGAAAGGCGGTCTACGAGCAGTACTTC. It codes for CASSLVAGKAVYEQYF.